One sample yielded the 9 T cell receptor beta chains listed below, sequenced in a study of Ad26.COV2.S vaccination and SARS-CoV-2 variants listed by TCRdb under 2021. The library was built by means of the immunoSEQ multiplex PCR assay. The source is immuneACCESS, and TCRdb retained only in-frame sequences with V and J called. Part of the clones is not carried over; for the studies checked, unresolved V genes explain less than half of this, and the remainder is unexplained. The sample includes roughly 320,000 clones, with roughly 84% observed a single time. The ten largest clones add up to about 3% of the sample. According to the study, the label for this sample's treatment or condition signals: over 15 received Ad26.COV2.S at low or high dose, single or two shots; about five received placebo; per-sample allocation not given. For vaccine and placebo recipients, repertoires were sequenced using samples collected on day 63 after the first injection.

The source was peripheral blood, collected in a trial of Ad26.COV2.S vaccine versus placebo. The receptor set was obtained from a person aged 18-60 years who received the Ad26.COV2.S COVID-19 vaccine or a placebo.

The rearrangement joins TRBV9 to TRBJ1-3; D is possibly TRBD1 (5 bases). CDR3 length equals 14 residues. The V end was cut by 4 bases, the J end by 2 bases, with 10 bases between. The germline V gene encodes CDR1 SGDLS and CDR2 YYNGEE. Written as DNA, the CDR3 is TGTGCCAGCAGCCCCTCGGGGGCTGGAAACACCATATATTTT. Amino acid sequence: CASSPSGAGNTIYF.

This clone was counted a single time. The rearrangement uses TRBV5-1 and TRBJ2-7; TRBD1 matches 8 bases. This CDR3 is 15 amino acids long. Per germline, CDR1 SGHRS and CDR2 YFSETQ. The trim removed 6 bases at V and 1 base at J, leaving 9 bases unmatched. The CDR3 DNA reads as TGCGCCAGCACCCGCACAGGGGGAAATTCCTACGAGCAGTACTTC. Protein sequence: CASTRTGGNSYEQYF. The full variable domain, with the rest looked up from reference TRBV5-1 and TRBJ2-7, is KAGVTQTPRYLIKTRGQQVTLSCSPISGHRSVSWYQQTPGQGLQFLFEYFSETQRNKGNFPGRFSGRQFSNSRSEMNVSTLELGDSALYLCASTRTGGNSYEQYFGPGTRLTVT.

The sample holds a few counts of this clone. V usage is TRBV6-2 or TRBV6-3 and J usage is TRBJ2-5; D tentatively reads TRBD1 or TRBD2 (5 bases each). The V gene lost 5 bases and the J gene lost 4 bases, with 26 bases spanning the gap. The CDR3 totals 18 residues. Germline V gene lookup returns CDR1 MNHEY and CDR2 SVGEGT. The CDR3 DNA follows: TGTGCCAGCAGTCCCCTAATCGGGGCTAGGAGCTTGAGAGAGACCCAGTACTTC. Translation gives CASSPLIGARSLRETQYF.

The chain carries TRBV6-6 and TRBJ2-5, with 8 bases fitting TRBD2. The length of the CDR3 is 16 residues. Germline CDR1 and CDR2: MNHNY and SVGAGI (reference sequence). The V segment lost 2 bases and the J segment 2 bases; nucleotides outside the gene matches: 7. CDR3 nucleotide sequence: TGTGCCAGCAGTTACCCTGTAGCGGGGTCACAAGAGACCCAGTACTTC. Protein sequence: CASSYPVAGSQETQYF.

CDR3 in DNA: TGTGCCAGCATCCCGATCCGGGACAGCTCCTACAATGAGCAGTTCTTC. Protein sequence: CASIPIRDSSYNEQFF. This chain connects TRBV11-2 to TRBJ2-1; TRBD1 aligns across 7 bases. J lost 0 bases, V lost 7 bases, and 9 bases had no gene match. There are 16 residues in the CDR3. Germline CDR1 reads SGHAT; CDR2 reads FQNNGV. Filled out from reference TRBV11-2 and TRBJ2-1, the complete variable domain reads EAGVAQSPRYKIIEKRQSVAFWCNPISGHATLYWYQQILGQGPKLLIQFQNNGVVDDSQLPKDRFSAERLKGVDSTLKIQPAKLEDSAVYLCASIPIRDSSYNEQFFGPGTRLTVL.

This chain links TRBV4-2 with TRBJ2-1, with TRBD2 identical over 7 bases. V shed 4 bases, J shed 7 bases, and the junction held 13 bases outside the gene matches. Germline V lookup: CDR1 LGHNA, CDR2 YNFKEQ. The CDR3 runs to 16 residues. The CDR3 nucleotides read TGTGCCAGCAGCCGGTCACTGGGGGGGTCAGTGAATGAGCAGTTCTTC. The encoded protein is CASSRSLGGSVNEQFF.

The rearrangement uses TRBV5-1 and TRBJ1-1, with a tentative D call TRBD1 (5 bases). The CDR3 runs 14 residues. Germline values: CDR1 SGHRS, CDR2 YFSETQ. V was shortened by 0 bases and J by 0 bases, with 6 bases between the two germline ends. This chain's CDR3 is CASSLEGVNTEAFF. CDR3 sequence (DNA): TGCGCCAGCAGCTTGGAAGGGGTGAACACTGAAGCTTTCTTT.

V and J are TRBV28 and TRBJ1-1; D remains unclear. CDR1 MDHEN and CDR2 SYDVKM come from the germline V gene. Trimming pared 2 bases from V and 11 bases from J, leaving 9 bases between. The CDR3 is made up of 11 amino acids. Here the CDR3 reads CASSLLHVAFF. The CDR3 region has the DNA TGTGCCAGCAGTTTACTCCACGTGGCTTTCTTT.

The V and J genes are TRBV21-1 and TRBJ2-6; no check of the table's D call, TRBD1, against the DNA was made. TRBV21-1 is noted as a pseudogene. CDR3 length: 22 amino acids. The CDR3 sequence: CASSKAQIVMPGARSGANVLTF. The CDR3 nucleotides are TGTGCCAGCAGCAAAGCGCAAATTGTCATGCCAGGGGCCCGCTCTGGGGCCAACGTCCTGACTTTC.